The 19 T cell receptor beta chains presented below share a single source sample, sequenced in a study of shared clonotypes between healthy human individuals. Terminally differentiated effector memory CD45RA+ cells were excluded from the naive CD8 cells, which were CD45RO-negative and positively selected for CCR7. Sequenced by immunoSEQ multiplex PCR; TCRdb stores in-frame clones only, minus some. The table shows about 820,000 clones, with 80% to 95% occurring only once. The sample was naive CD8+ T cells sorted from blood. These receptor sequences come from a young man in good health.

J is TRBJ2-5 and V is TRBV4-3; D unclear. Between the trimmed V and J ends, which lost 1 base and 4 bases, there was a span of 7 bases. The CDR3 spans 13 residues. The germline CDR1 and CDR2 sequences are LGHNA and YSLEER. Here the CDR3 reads CASSQGNGETQYF. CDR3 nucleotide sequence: TGCGCCAGCAGCCAAGGTAACGGAGAGACCCAGTACTTC.

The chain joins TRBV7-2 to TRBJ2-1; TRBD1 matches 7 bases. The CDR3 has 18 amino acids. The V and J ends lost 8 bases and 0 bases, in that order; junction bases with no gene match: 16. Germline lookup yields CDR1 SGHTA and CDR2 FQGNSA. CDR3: CASALRGQGSFSYNEQFF. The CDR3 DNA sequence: TGTGCCAGCGCTCTTAGGGGGCAGGGGTCCTTCTCCTACAATGAGCAGTTCTTC. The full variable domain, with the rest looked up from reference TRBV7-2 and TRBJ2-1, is GAGVSQSPSNKVTEKGKDVELRCDPISGHTALYWYRQSLGQGLEFLIYFQGNSAPDKSGLPSDRFSAERTGGSVSTLTIQRTQQEDSAVYLCASALRGQGSFSYNEQFFGPGTRLTVL.

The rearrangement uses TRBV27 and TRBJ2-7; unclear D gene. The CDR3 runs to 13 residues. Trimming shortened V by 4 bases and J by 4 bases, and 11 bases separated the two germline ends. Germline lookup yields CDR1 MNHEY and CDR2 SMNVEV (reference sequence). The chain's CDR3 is CASSYHQNYEQYF. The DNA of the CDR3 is TGTGCCAGCAGTTATCACCAAAATTACGAGCAGTACTTC.

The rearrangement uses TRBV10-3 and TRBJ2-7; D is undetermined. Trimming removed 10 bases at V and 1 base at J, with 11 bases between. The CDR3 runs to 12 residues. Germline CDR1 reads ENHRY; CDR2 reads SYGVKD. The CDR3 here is CATKLESYEQYF. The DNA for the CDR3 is TGTGCCACCAAGTTAGAGTCCTACGAGCAGTACTTC.

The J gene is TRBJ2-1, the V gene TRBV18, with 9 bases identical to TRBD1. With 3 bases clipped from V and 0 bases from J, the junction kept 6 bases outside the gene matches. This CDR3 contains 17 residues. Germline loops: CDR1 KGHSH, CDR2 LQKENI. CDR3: CASSPLAGQGSYNEQFF. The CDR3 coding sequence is TGTGCCAGCTCACCTCTGGCGGGACAGGGCTCCTACAATGAGCAGTTCTTC.

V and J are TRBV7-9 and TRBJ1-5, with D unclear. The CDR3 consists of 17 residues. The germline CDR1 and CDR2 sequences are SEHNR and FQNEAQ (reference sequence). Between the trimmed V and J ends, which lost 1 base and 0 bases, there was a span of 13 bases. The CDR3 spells CASSLDSFEDSNQPQHF. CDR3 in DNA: TGTGCCAGCAGCTTAGACAGCTTCGAAGATAGCAATCAGCCCCAGCATTTT. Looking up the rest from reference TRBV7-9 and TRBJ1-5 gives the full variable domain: DTGVSQNPRHKITKRGQNVTFRCDPISEHNRLYWYRQTLGQGPEFLTYFQNEAQLEKSRLLSDRFSAERPKGSFSTLEIQRTEQGDSAMYLCASSLDSFEDSNQPQHFGDGTRLSIL.

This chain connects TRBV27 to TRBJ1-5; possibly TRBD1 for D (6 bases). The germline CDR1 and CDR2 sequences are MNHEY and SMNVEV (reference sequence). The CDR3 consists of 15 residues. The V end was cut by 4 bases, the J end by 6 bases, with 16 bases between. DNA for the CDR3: TGTGCCAGCAGTTCAAGGACAGCCGCGGGTCAGCCCCAGCATTTT. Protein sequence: CASSSRTAAGQPQHF.

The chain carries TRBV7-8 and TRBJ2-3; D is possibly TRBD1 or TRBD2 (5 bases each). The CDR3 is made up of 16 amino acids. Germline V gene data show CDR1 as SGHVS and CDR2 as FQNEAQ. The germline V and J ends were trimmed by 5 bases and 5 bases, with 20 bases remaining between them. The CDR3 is CASSLRGRGLVDTQYF. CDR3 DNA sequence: TGTGCCAGCAGCCTACGGGGCCGGGGCCTCGTAGATACGCAGTATTTT.

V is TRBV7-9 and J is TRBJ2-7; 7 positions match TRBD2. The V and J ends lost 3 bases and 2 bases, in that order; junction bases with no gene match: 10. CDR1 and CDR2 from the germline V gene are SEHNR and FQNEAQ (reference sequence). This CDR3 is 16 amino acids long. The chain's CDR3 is CASSFFPSGYPYEQYF. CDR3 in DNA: TGTGCCAGCAGCTTCTTCCCTAGCGGCTATCCCTACGAGCAGTACTTC. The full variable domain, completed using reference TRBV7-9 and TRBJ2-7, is DTGVSQNPRHKITKRGQNVTFRCDPISEHNRLYWYRQTLGQGPEFLTYFQNEAQLEKSRLLSDRFSAERPKGSFSTLEIQRTEQGDSAMYLCASSFFPSGYPYEQYFGPGTRLTVT.

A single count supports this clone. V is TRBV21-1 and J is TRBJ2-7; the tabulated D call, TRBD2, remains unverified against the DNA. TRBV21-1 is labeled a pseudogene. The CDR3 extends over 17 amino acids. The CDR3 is CASSKGRLAGFSYEQYF. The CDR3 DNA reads TGTGCCAGCAGCAAAGGGAGACTAGCGGGATTCTCCTACGAGCAGTACTTC.

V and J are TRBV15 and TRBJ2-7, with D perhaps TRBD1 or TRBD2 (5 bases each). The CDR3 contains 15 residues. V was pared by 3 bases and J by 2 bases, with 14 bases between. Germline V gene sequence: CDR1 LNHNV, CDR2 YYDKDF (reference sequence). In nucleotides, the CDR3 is TGTGCCACCAGCAGGGGCCCCGGGACGGCCTACGAGCAGTACTTC. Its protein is CATSRGPGTAYEQYF.

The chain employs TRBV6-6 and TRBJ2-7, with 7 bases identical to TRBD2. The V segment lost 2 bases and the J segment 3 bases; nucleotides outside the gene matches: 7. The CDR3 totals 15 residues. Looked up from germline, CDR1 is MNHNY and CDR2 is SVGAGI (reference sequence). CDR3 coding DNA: TGTGCCAGCAGTTACCGGCGGGAGCCCTACTACGAGCAGTACTTC. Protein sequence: CASSYRREPYYEQYF.

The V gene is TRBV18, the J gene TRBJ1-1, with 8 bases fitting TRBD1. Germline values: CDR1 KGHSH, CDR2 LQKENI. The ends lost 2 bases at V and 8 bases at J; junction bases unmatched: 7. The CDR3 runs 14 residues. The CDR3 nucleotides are TGTGCCAGCTCACCAAATACAGGGGGAGGCGAAGCTTTCTTT. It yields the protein CASSPNTGGGEAFF.

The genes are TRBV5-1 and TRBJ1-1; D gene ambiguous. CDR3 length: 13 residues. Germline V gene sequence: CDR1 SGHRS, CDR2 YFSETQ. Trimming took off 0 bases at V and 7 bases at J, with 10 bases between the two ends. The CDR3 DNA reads TGCGCCAGCAGCTTGGCGGGGAAGGTTGAAGCTTTCTTT. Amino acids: CASSLAGKVEAFF.

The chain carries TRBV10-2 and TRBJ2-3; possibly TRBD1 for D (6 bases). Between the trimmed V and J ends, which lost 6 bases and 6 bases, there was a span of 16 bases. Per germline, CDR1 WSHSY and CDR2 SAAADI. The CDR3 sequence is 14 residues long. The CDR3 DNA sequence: TGCGCCAGCAGCGACAGGTCACCTGGGGATACGCAGTATTTT. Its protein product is CASSDRSPGDTQYF.

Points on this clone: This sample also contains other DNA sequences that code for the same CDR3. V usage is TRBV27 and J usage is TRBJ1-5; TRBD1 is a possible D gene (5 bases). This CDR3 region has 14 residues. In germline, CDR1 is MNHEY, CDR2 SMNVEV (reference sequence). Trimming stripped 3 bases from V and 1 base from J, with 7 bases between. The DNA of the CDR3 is TGTGCCAGCAGTTTGGGGCGAAGCAATCAGCCCCAGCATTTT. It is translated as CASSLGRSNQPQHF.

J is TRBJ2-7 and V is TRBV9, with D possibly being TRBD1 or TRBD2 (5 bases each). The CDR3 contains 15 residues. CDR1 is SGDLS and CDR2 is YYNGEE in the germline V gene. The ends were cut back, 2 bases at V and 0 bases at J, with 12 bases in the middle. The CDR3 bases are TGTGCCAGCAGCGTTTCGGGGACCCCCTCCTACGAGCAGTACTTC. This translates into CASSVSGTPSYEQYF. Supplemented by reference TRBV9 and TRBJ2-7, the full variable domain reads DSGVTQTPKHLITATGQRVTLRCSPRSGDLSVYWYQQSLDQGLQFLIQYYNGEERAKGNILERFSAQQFPDLHSELNLSSLELGDSALYFCASSVSGTPSYEQYFGPGTRLTVT.

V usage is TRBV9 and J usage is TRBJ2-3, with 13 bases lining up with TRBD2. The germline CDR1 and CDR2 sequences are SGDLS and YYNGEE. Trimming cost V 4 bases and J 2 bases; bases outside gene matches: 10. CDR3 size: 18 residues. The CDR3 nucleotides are TGTGCCAGCAGCCCACCCAAGGGACTAGCGGGGTACACAGATACGCAGTATTTT. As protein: CASSPPKGLAGYTDTQYF.

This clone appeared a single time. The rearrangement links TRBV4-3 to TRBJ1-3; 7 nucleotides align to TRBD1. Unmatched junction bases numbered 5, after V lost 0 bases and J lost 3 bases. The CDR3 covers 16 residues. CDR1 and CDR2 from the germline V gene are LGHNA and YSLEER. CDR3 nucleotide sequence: TGCGCCAGCAGCCAAGATTCAGGGGGAGGTGGAAACACCATATATTTT. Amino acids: CASSQDSGGGGNTIYF.